Below, 29 T cell receptor beta chains from the same sample are listed, as sequenced in a study of T cell repertoires in cytomegalovirus infection (dated by TCRdb to the late 2010s). These receptors have no identified antigens. TCRdb shows the sequencer as Illumina HiSeq 1500. In TCRdb, the public reads were trimmed at Q25 with fastp and aligned with MiXCR, with productive beta chains retained. Each entry is one CDR3 protein sequence, shown with its most common DNA and genes. This sample has 300,000 or so distinct CDR3 sequences in its table, and about 25% of those were observed once. The leading ten clones occupy roughly 15% of the sample. The treatment or condition label on this specimen signifies: in vitro stimulation with specific CMV peptide epitopes to enrich CMV-specific T cells. This specimen consisted of cultured PBMCs, obtained from culture after CMV antigen stimulation. These receptors came from a human donor in good health (CMV status not recorded). Some clones in this sample may be carry-over from other donors' samples.

The chain carries TRBV4-3 and TRBJ2-5; maybe TRBD1 (5 bases). Trimming pared 0 bases from V and 2 bases from J, leaving 13 bases between. The CDR3 loop spans 16 amino acids. Germline V gene data show CDR1 as LGHNA and CDR2 as YSLEER. The DNA of the CDR3 is TGCGCCAGCAGCCAAGAAAAGACCAGGGCGCAAGAGACCCAGTACTTC. The encoded protein is CASSQEKTRAQETQYF.

The CDR3 nucleotides read TGTGCCACCACCCGGGACAGACATAATTCACCCCTCCACTTT. It is translated as CATTRDRHNSPLHF. V and J are TRBV12-3 or TRBV12-4 and TRBJ1-6; the match to TRBD1 covers 7 bases. The CDR3 totals 14 residues. V shed 10 bases and J 5 bases; nucleotides not matched to a gene: 8.

The gene calls are TRBV5-1 and TRBJ1-3; no clear D. The CDR3 has 14 amino acids. The germline gives CDR1 SGHRS, CDR2 YFSETQ. V lost 1 base and J lost 0, with 5 bases in between. Here the CDR3 reads CASSLTVSGNTIYF. For the CDR3, the DNA is TGCGCCAGCAGCTTGACGGTCTCTGGAAACACCATATATTTT.

This clonotype was observed many times. The chain recombines TRBV27 with TRBJ1-1; D is possibly TRBD1 (6 bases). The CDR3 consists of 17 residues. CDR1 is MNHEY, CDR2 SMNVEV, per germline (reference sequence). The V and J ends lost 8 bases and 1 base respectively, with 23 bases between them. The CDR3 loop reads CASSLMGGGGGNTEAFF. The CDR3 DNA reads as TGTGCCAGCTCCCTGATGGGGGGCGGAGGGGGGAACACTGAAGCTTTCTTT.

On this clonotype itself: A junction boundary mismatches the germline segment, possibly from a read error. This rearrangement joins TRBV7-2 to TRBJ2-3, with TRBD2 as a possible D gene (5 bases). The V gene's germline CDR1 is SGHTA and CDR2 FQGNSA. This CDR3 region has 12 residues. The DNA for the CDR3 is TGTGCCAGCAGCTCCGAGCGGAGACCTCCAGATTTT. It encodes CASSSERRPPDF.

This clonotype was found many times. The V and J genes are TRBV6-2 or TRBV6-3 and TRBJ2-3; 12 nucleotides align to TRBD2. The CDR3 is 20 residues long. From germline, CDR1 is MNHEY and CDR2 SVGEGT. V trimming: 7 bases; J trimming: 2 bases; junction bases outside the gene matches: 19. The CDR3 region has the DNA TGTGCCAGCAACTTCCGAAGACTAGCGGGAGAGAGGCGGGTCACAGATACGCAGTATTTT. Translated: CASNFRRLAGERRVTDTQYF.

The V and J genes are TRBV6-2 or TRBV6-3 and TRBJ2-3; 10 positions match TRBD2. J gave up 5 bases and V 5 bases, and 13 bases lay outside the gene matches. The CDR3 runs 17 residues. The germline gives CDR1 MNHEY, CDR2 SVGEGT. The CDR3 sequence: CASSSPHSGRSVDTQYF. The CDR3 DNA is TGTGCCAGCAGTAGCCCTCATAGCGGGAGGTCCGTAGATACGCAGTATTTT.

This clonotype was detected a few times. The J gene is TRBJ2-3, the V gene TRBV29-1, with a possible D match to TRBD2 (6 bases). Trimming took 3 bases from V and 0 from J, leaving 13 bases between them. The CDR3 contains 15 residues. Germline CDR1 reads SQVTM; CDR2 reads ANQGSEA. CDR3 region: CSVEDYITSTDTQYF. The CDR3 nucleotides are TGCAGCGTTGAGGACTACATAACTAGCACAGATACGCAGTATTTT.

This clonotype was counted a single time. This chain joins TRBV7-9 and TRBJ2-2; 7 positions match TRBD2. Germline V lookup: CDR1 SEHNR, CDR2 FQNEAQ (reference sequence). This CDR3 contains 15 residues. J lost 6 bases, V lost 5 bases, and 9 bases had no gene match. The CDR3 nucleotides are TGTGCCAGCAGCCCGGGGGGTCTGGACGCCGGGGAGCTGTTTTTT. This gives the protein CASSPGGLDAGELFF.

This clonotype was detected ten times or more. The V gene is TRBV7-2, the J gene TRBJ2-6; no definite D call. Trimming removed 7 bases from V and 1 base from J, with 8 bases in between. The CDR3 length is 14 residues. The germline V gene has CDR1 SGHTA and CDR2 FQGNSA. CDR3 sequence reads: CASTLSSGANVLTF. Written as DNA, the CDR3 is TGTGCCAGCACACTCTCTTCTGGGGCCAACGTCCTGACTTTC.

The V and J genes are TRBV7-8 and TRBJ1-5; D call uncertain. There are 15 residues in the CDR3. V was cut by 5 bases and J by 2 bases, with 13 bases left in between. In germline, CDR1 is SGHVS, CDR2 FQNEAQ. CDR3 in DNA: TGTGCCAGCAGCCGGTATGGCGGGGGCAATCAGCCCCAGCATTTT. Translation: CASSRYGGGNQPQHF.

The sample holds many counts of this clonotype. The V call is TRBV7-2, the J call TRBJ2-7; 12 nucleotides match TRBD2. After removal of 2 bases from V and 3 bases from J, the junction contained 2 bases not matched to a gene. The CDR3 is 15 amino acids. The V gene's germline CDR1 is SGHTA and CDR2 FQGNSA. The CDR3 loop reads CASSLLAGGNYEQYF. For the CDR3, the DNA is TGTGCCAGCAGCTTACTAGCGGGAGGGAACTACGAGCAGTACTTC. The variable domain in full, completed from reference TRBV7-2 and TRBJ2-7, reads GAGVSQSPSNKVTEKGKDVELRCDPISGHTALYWYRQSLGQGLEFLIYFQGNSAPDKSGLPSDRFSAERTGGSVSTLTIQRTQQEDSAVYLCASSLLAGGNYEQYFGPGTRLTVT.

The chain couples TRBV18 to TRBJ2-6; possibly TRBD1 for D (5 bases). CDR1 is KGHSH and CDR2 is LQKENI in the germline V gene. This CDR3 region has 16 residues. V lost 1 base to trimming and J lost 0 bases, with 7 bases between them. CDR3 region: CASSPQQVSGANVLTF. The DNA for the CDR3 is TGTGCCAGCTCACCACAACAGGTCTCTGGGGCCAACGTCCTGACTTTC.

This sequence joins TRBV15 and TRBJ2-7; D gene uncertain. Between the trimmed V and J ends, which lost 3 bases and 4 bases, there was a span of 10 bases. This CDR3 comprises 13 residues. Germline CDR1 reads LNHNV; CDR2 reads YYDKDF (reference sequence). CDR3 DNA sequence: TGTGCCACCAGCAGTCGAGGCTTTTACGAGCAGTACGTC. This translates into CATSSRGFYEQYV.

This clonotype was detected a few times. CDR3 DNA sequence: TGCGCCAGCAGCCATCCCGGGACAGGGTTACGAGATGAAAAACTGTTTTTT. Its protein product is CASSHPGTGLRDEKLFF. The V and J genes are TRBV4-1 and TRBJ1-4; TRBD1 agrees at 9 bases. The CDR3 sequence is 17 residues long. CDR1 and CDR2 from the germline V gene are MGHRA and YSYEKL. The V gene end was trimmed by 3 bases and the J gene end by 6 bases; junction bases not matched to a gene: 11.

This clonotype has more than one count but fewer than ten. The genes are TRBV27 and TRBJ2-6; TRBD1 agrees at 9 bases. Germline-derived CDR1 and CDR2 are MNHEY and SMNVEV (reference sequence). The CDR3 length is 19 residues. Unmatched junction bases numbered 12, after V lost 6 bases and J lost 0 bases. This CDR3 reads CASSQYRTGANSGANVLTF. CDR3 bases: TGTGCCAGCAGCCAATATAGGACAGGGGCGAACTCTGGGGCCAACGTCCTGACTTTC.

This clonotype was detected a few times. The V call is TRBV7-8, the J call TRBJ1-6; D is unresolved. V was clipped by 0 bases and J by 0 bases, with 9 bases between them. Germline V gene sequence: CDR1 SGHVS, CDR2 FQNEAQ. The CDR3 is 17 residues long. Here the CDR3 reads CASSLAGPSSYNSPLHF. The CDR3 DNA reads as TGTGCCAGCAGCTTAGCTGGACCGAGCTCCTATAATTCACCCCTCCACTTT.

V and J are TRBV19 and TRBJ2-6; D gene ambiguous. Germline V gives CDR1 LNHDA, CDR2 SQIVND (reference sequence). V was cut by 0 bases and J by 0 bases, with 9 bases left in between. The CDR3 extends over 17 amino acids. The CDR3 DNA reads as TGTGCCAGTAGTATAGAGGGTACCCTCTCTGGGGCCAACGTCCTGACTTTC. The encoded protein is CASSIEGTLSGANVLTF. The full variable domain, its missing parts supplied by reference TRBV19 and TRBJ2-6, is DGGITQSPKYLFRKEGQNVTLSCEQNLNHDAMYWYRQDPGQGLRLIYYSQIVNDFQKGDIAEGYSVSREKKESFPLTVTSAQKNPTAFYLCASSIEGTLSGANVLTFGAGSRLTVL.

This clonotype has more than one count but fewer than ten. The chain recombines TRBV29-1 with TRBJ2-3; TRBD2 aligns across 10 bases. The length of the CDR3 is 16 residues. In germline, CDR1 is SQVTM, CDR2 ANQGSEA. With V trimmed by 4 bases and J by 3 bases, 10 bases remained unmatched. Written as DNA, the CDR3 is TGCAGCGTTGGGTCTAGAGGACTAGCGGTAACAGATACGCAGTATTTT. Protein product: CSVGSRGLAVTDTQYF.

Worth noting for this clonotype: This could be a read error, since a much larger clone is one nucleotide away. The J gene is TRBJ1-2, the V gene TRBV19; 7 bases are a match to TRBD1. In germline, CDR1 is LNHDA, CDR2 SQIVND (reference sequence). This CDR3 has 16 residues. The CDR3 sequence is CASSPQGGYANYGNTF. The CDR3 DNA follows: TGTGCCAGTAGTCCTCAGGGGGGATACGCTAACTATGGCAACACCTTC.

This clonotype was found a few times. V is TRBV5-6 and J is TRBJ2-1; D call uncertain. With 5 bases removed from V and 8 bases from J, the gap between germline ends came to 23 bases. There are 16 residues in the CDR3. Germline V gene data show CDR1 as SGHDT and CDR2 as YYEEEE. The CDR3 region has the DNA TGTGCCAGCAGAGAAAGGGTCGGATTCGCGGTGGATGAGCAGTTCTTC. Its protein product is CASRERVGFAVDEQFF.

The gene calls are TRBV19 and TRBJ2-3; D gene ambiguous. V lost 7 bases and J lost 2, with 13 bases in between. In germline, CDR1 is LNHDA, CDR2 SQIVND (reference sequence). This CDR3 has 14 amino acids. The CDR3 is CASTPAVLTDTQYF. CDR3 coding DNA: TGTGCCAGTACCCCCGCTGTCCTCACAGATACGCAGTATTTT.

This clonotype was seen at least ten times. This sequence joins TRBV7-6 and TRBJ2-7; 8 bases fit TRBD2. V lost 1 base and J lost 0; bases outside the gene matches: 2. The CDR3 spans 15 residues. Per the germline V gene, CDR1 is SGHVS and CDR2 is FNYEAQ. CDR3 DNA sequence: TGTGCCAGCAGCTTAGGCACTAGCGGCTCCTACGAGCAGTACTTC. This codes for CASSLGTSGSYEQYF. The full variable domain, its missing parts supplied by reference TRBV7-6 and TRBJ2-7, is GAGVSQSPRYKVTKRGQDVALRCDPISGHVSLYWYRQALGQGPEFLTYFNYEAQQDKSGLPNDRFSAERPEGSISTLTIQRTEQRDSAMYRCASSLGTSGSYEQYFGPGTRLTVT.

In its sample, this clonotype was seen many times. CDR3 DNA sequence: TGTGCCAGCAGCTTAGACCCCTTGTGGGGGCCGAATGAGCAGTTCTTC. Its translation is CASSLDPLWGPNEQFF. The chain employs TRBV7-2 and TRBJ2-1; maybe TRBD1 (6 bases). This CDR3 is 16 amino acids long. Trimming cost V 1 base and J 7 bases, with 17 bases left between them. CDR1 and CDR2 (germline): SGHTA, FQGNSA. The variable domain in full, completed from reference TRBV7-2 and TRBJ2-1, reads GAGVSQSPSNKVTEKGKDVELRCDPISGHTALYWYRQSLGQGLEFLIYFQGNSAPDKSGLPSDRFSAERTGGSVSTLTIQRTQQEDSAVYLCASSLDPLWGPNEQFFGPGTRLTVL.

This clonotype was recorded a few times. This sequence joins TRBV11-1 and TRBJ2-1, with 14 bases identical to TRBD2. The CDR3 runs to 17 residues. Germline CDR1 SGHAT, CDR2 FQDESV (reference sequence). Germline trimming cut 5 bases from V and 4 bases from J; bases unmatched to any gene: 7. The CDR3 reads CASSPTSGRAEYNEQFF. Written as DNA, the CDR3 is TGTGCCAGCAGCCCGACTAGCGGGAGGGCCGAATACAATGAGCAGTTCTTC.

The V gene is TRBV5-1, the J gene TRBJ2-3; 11 bases line up with TRBD2. J lost 3 bases, V lost 7 bases, and 7 bases had no gene match. Germline lookup yields CDR1 SGHRS and CDR2 YFSETQ. CDR3 length: 15 amino acids. The CDR3 spells CASATSGSQTDTQYF. CDR3 in DNA: TGCGCCAGCGCTACTAGCGGGAGTCAAACAGATACGCAGTATTTT. Full variable domain (remainder filled in from reference TRBV5-1 and TRBJ2-3): KAGVTQTPRYLIKTRGQQVTLSCSPISGHRSVSWYQQTPGQGLQFLFEYFSETQRNKGNFPGRFSGRQFSNSRSEMNVSTLELGDSALYLCASATSGSQTDTQYFGPGTRLTVL.

The gene calls are TRBV5-1 and TRBJ2-1, with 9 bases identical to TRBD2. The CDR3 contains 16 residues. Germline V gives CDR1 SGHRS, CDR2 YFSETQ. The J segment lost 2 bases and the V segment lost 0 bases, leaving 3 bases of the junction unmatched. The CDR3 bases are TGCGCCAGCAGCTTGGTTCGCGGGGGGGCCTACAATGAGCAGTTCTTC. Amino acids: CASSLVRGGAYNEQFF.

Here the CDR3 reads CASSLQGVYNEQFF. CDR3 DNA sequence: TGTGCCAGCAGCTTGCAAGGGGTCTACAATGAGCAGTTCTTC. V is TRBV5-4 and J is TRBJ2-1; D may be TRBD1 (5 bases). From germline, CDR1 is SGHNT and CDR2 YYREEE (reference sequence). V gave up 1 base and J gave up 3 bases, with 8 bases separating them. The length of the CDR3 is 14 residues.

The genes are TRBV18 and TRBJ2-1, with D possibly matching TRBD2 (5 bases). V was shortened by 1 base and J by 7 bases, with 17 bases between the two germline ends. CDR3 length equals 16 residues. Germline values: CDR1 KGHSH, CDR2 LQKENI. The CDR3 nucleotides read TGTGCCAGCTCACCACGGGTGGCGGGCCGTGAGAATGAGCAGTTCTTC. Protein sequence: CASSPRVAGRENEQFF.